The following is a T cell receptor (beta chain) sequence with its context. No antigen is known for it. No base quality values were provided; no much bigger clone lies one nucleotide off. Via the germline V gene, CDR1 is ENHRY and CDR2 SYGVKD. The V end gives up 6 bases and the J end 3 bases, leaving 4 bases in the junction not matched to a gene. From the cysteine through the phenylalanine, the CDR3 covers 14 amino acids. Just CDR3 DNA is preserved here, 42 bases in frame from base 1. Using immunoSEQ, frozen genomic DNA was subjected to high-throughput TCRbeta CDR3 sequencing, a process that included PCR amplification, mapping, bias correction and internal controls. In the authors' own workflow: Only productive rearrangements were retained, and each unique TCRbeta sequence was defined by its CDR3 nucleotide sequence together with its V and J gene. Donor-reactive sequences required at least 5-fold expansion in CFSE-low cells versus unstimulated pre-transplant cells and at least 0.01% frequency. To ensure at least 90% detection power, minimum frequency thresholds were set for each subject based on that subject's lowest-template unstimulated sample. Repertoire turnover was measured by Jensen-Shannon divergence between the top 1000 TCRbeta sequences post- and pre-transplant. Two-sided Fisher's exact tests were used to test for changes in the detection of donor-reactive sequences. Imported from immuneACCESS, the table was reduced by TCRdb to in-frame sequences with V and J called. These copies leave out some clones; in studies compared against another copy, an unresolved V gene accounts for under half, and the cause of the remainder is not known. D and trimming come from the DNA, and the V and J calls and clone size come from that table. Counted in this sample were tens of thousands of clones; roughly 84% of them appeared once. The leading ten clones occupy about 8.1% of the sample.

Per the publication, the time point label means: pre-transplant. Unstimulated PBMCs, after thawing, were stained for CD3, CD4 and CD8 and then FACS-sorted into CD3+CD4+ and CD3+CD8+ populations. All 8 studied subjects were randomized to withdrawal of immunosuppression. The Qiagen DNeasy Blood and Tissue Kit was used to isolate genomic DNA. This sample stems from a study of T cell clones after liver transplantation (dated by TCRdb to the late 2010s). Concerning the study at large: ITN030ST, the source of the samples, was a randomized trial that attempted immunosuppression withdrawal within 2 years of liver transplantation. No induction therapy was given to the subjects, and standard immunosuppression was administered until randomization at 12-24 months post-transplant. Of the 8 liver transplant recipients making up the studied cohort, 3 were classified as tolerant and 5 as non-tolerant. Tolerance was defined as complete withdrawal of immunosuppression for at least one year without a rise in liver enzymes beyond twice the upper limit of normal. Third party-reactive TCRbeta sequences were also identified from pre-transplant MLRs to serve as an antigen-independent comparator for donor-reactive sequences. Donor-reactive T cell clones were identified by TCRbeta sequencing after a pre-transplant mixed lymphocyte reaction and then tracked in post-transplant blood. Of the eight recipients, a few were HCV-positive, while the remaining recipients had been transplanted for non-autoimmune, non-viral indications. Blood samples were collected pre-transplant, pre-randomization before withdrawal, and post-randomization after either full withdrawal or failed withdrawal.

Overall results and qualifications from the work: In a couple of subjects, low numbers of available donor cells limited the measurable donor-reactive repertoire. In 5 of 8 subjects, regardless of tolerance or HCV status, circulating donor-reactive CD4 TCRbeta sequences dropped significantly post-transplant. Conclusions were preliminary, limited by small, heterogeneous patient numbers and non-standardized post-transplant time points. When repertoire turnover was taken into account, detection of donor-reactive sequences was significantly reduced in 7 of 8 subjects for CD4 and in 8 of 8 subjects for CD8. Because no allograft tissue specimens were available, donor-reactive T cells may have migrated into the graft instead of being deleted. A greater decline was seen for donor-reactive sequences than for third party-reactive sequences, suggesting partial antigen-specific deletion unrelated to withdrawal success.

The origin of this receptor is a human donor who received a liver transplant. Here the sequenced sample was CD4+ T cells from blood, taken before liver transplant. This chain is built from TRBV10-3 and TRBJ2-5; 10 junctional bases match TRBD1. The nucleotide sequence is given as TGTGCCATCAGCCGTGGGACAGGGGAAGAGACCCAGTACTTC. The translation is CAISRGTGEETQYF.